The 16 T cell receptor beta chains given below trace back to one sample, sequenced in a study of Graves' ophthalmopathy and Graves' hyperthyroidism listed by TCRdb under 2018. The sequencer listed for this sample is Illumina HiSeq 2000. TCR beta CDR3 regions were amplified from RNA transcripts for repertoire sequencing. The first round was an RT-PCR using HTBI primers with the Qiagen OneStep RT-PCR kit, and this first round was followed by a second-round multiplex PCR, then size selection and purification. The raw public data were reprocessed by TCRdb itself: fastp quality trimming at Q25, MiXCR clonotype calling, in-frame beta chains only. A single entry per CDR3 protein holds the most common genes and DNA from its merged rows. For this sample the table gives 220,000 or so distinct CDR3 sequences, of which roughly 21% were detected only once. Of the sample, 43% falls within the top ten clones. What was sequenced was peripheral blood. These TCRs come from a woman between 50 and 59 years old with Graves' ophthalmopathy. Donor details come from another sample of the same person, matched by shared clones.

The chain recombines TRBV7-2 with TRBJ1-2; D is unclear. The CDR3 is 15 amino acids. V was clipped by 2 bases and J by 6 bases, with 16 bases between them. Per germline, CDR1 SGHTA and CDR2 FQGNSA. Written as DNA, the CDR3 is TGTGCCAGCAGCTTAAGCTTACGTTCGGGGAATGGCTACACCTTC. This gives the protein CASSLSLRSGNGYTF.

This clonotype was picked up many times. The chain is built from TRBV11-2 and TRBJ2-7; no clear D gene. The germline CDR1 and CDR2 sequences are SGHAT and FQNNGV. V was shortened by 4 bases and J by 2 bases, with 9 bases between the two germline ends. CDR3 length equals 13 residues. CDR3 amino acids: CASSSYLPYEQYF. The CDR3 DNA reads as TGTGCCAGCAGCTCGTACCTACCCTACGAGCAGTACTTC.

This clonotype has a count of ten or more. This rearrangement joins TRBV6-1 to TRBJ1-6; the D gene is possibly TRBD1 (6 bases). The CDR3 extends over 12 amino acids. Trimming cost V 10 bases and J 5 bases, with 9 bases left between them. Germline assignment: CDR1 MNHNS and CDR2 SASEGT. This CDR3 reads CATTGDNSPLHF. The CDR3 nucleotides are TGTGCCACGACAGGAGATAATTCACCCCTCCACTTT.

The chain couples TRBV12-3 or TRBV12-4 to TRBJ1-1; 9 bases agree with TRBD1. V was clipped by 3 bases and J by 6 bases; unmatched bases: 8. The CDR3 totals 15 residues. The CDR3 coding sequence is TGTGCCAGCAGTTTTCTCGGACAGGGGTCCCCTGAAGCTTTCTTT. As protein: CASSFLGQGSPEAFF.

This clonotype was seen more than once but under ten times. The chain combines TRBV5-4 with TRBJ2-4, with D possibly TRBD2 on 6 matching bases. Trimming took 4 bases from V and 0 from J, leaving 11 bases between them. Germline CDR1 and CDR2: SGHNT and YYREEE (reference sequence). There are 15 residues in the CDR3. This chain's CDR3 is CASSPHGGAKNIQYF. The CDR3 DNA reads TGTGCCAGCAGCCCTCACGGGGGAGCCAAAAACATTCAGTACTTC.

This clonotype was detected many times. The V gene is TRBV12-3 or TRBV12-4, the J gene TRBJ1-1, with D possibly being TRBD1 (5 bases). The V end was cut by 3 bases, the J end by 0 bases, with 11 bases between. The CDR3 contains 15 residues. CDR3 amino acids: CASSLSGTLNTEAFF. DNA for the CDR3: TGTGCCAGCAGTTTGTCTGGGACCTTGAACACTGAAGCTTTCTTT.

This clonotype was found a few times. The chain uses TRBV19 and TRBJ1-6; D might be TRBD1 (5 bases). Trimming stripped 5 bases from V and 10 bases from J, with 12 bases between. This CDR3 comprises 13 residues. The germline gives CDR1 LNHDA, CDR2 SQIVND (reference sequence). The CDR3 DNA reads TGTGCCAGTAGTTCATCGGGGGTCTCACCCCTCCACTTT. It yields the protein CASSSSGVSPLHF.

The chain combines TRBV24-1 with TRBJ2-2, with 9 bases that match TRBD2. Germline CDR1 and CDR2: KGHDR and SFDVKD. V lost 4 bases to trimming and J lost 4 bases; unmatched junction nucleotides: 6. The CDR3 loop spans 16 amino acids. CDR3 sequence: CATSDWAGGSTGELFF. The CDR3 region has the DNA TGTGCCACCAGTGACTGGGCGGGAGGGAGCACCGGGGAGCTGTTTTTT.

Ten or more counts support this clonotype. This rearrangement joins TRBV6-5 to TRBJ1-2; no clear D gene. The length of the CDR3 is 15 residues. Germline-derived CDR1 and CDR2 are MNHEY and SVGAGI. V lost 5 bases and J lost 6, with 19 bases in between. The CDR3 loop reads CASSNPLFNRDGYTF. CDR3 nucleotide sequence: TGTGCCAGCAGTAACCCCCTATTCAACAGAGATGGCTACACCTTC.

This clonotype was detected many times. A read error may explain this, as a much larger clone is one base away. The gene calls are TRBV28 and TRBJ2-5; D may correspond to TRBD1 or TRBD2 (6 bases each). Germline V gene lookup returns CDR1 MDHEN and CDR2 SYDVKM. There are 14 residues in the CDR3. The CDR3, as DNA: TGTGCCAGCAACCCACAGGGTGGCGGGGAGACCCAGAACTTC. Encoded protein: CASNPQGGGETQNF.

This chain connects TRBV6-2 or TRBV6-3 to TRBJ1-2; 7 bases are a match to TRBD1. The CDR3 is 14 amino acids. Germline lookup yields CDR1 MNHEY and CDR2 SVGEGT. V was clipped by 2 bases and J by 3 bases; unmatched bases: 3. DNA for the CDR3: TGTGCCAGCAGTTACCGGGACAGATACTATGGCTACACCTTC. Translation: CASSYRDRYYGYTF.

This clonotype showed up many times. The chain has TRBV6-5 and TRBJ1-3; D gene ambiguous. This CDR3 region has 15 residues. The V gene's germline CDR1 is MNHEY and CDR2 SVGAGI. The ends were cut back, 6 bases at V and 3 bases at J, with 15 bases in the middle. CDR3 sequence reads: CASSYNRELGNTIYF. The CDR3 DNA is TGTGCCAGCAGCTACAACCGGGAGCTTGGAAACACCATATATTTT.

This clonotype was recorded at least ten times. The chain carries TRBV29-1 and TRBJ2-5, with 8 bases that match TRBD2. CDR1 is SQVTM and CDR2 is ANQGSEA in the germline V gene. This CDR3 has 14 residues. V trimming: 7 bases; J trimming: 4 bases; junction bases outside the gene matches: 11. CDR3 sequence (DNA): TGCAGCGCCGGGGGGGGGGCGAGGACAGAGACCCAGTACTTC. Its protein product is CSAGGGARTETQYF.

The sample holds many counts of this clonotype. This chain links TRBV5-1 with TRBJ2-7, with D tentatively TRBD1 (6 bases). Germline V gene data show CDR1 as SGHRS and CDR2 as YFSETQ. This CDR3 is 13 amino acids long. V was clipped by 4 bases and J by 6 bases, with 14 bases between them. The CDR3 DNA is TGCGCCAGCAGCGCCTCCGGGACAACCGAGCAGTACTTC. Translating it yields CASSASGTTEQYF.

This clonotype was counted ten times or more. The chain recombines TRBV19 with TRBJ2-5; maybe TRBD2 (5 bases). Between the trimmed V and J ends, which lost 5 bases and 7 bases, there was a span of 23 bases. Germline CDR1 reads LNHDA; CDR2 reads SQIVND (reference sequence). The CDR3 sequence is 16 residues long. CDR3 sequence: CASSLDSPGMPRTQYF. CDR3 bases: TGTGCCAGTAGTCTTGACTCCCCCGGGATGCCCAGGACCCAGTACTTC. The complete variable domain, with remaining parts taken from reference TRBV19 and TRBJ2-5, reads DGGITQSPKYLFRKEGQNVTLSCEQNLNHDAMYWYRQDPGQGLRLIYYSQIVNDFQKGDIAEGYSVSREKKESFPLTVTSAQKNPTAFYLCASSLDSPGMPRTQYFGPGTRLLVL.

In this sample, this clonotype turned up many times. This chain uses TRBV20-1 with TRBJ1-5; 10 bases match TRBD1. V dropped 6 bases and J dropped 3; count of bases not matched to a gene: 8. Germline lookup yields CDR1 DFQATT and CDR2 SNEGSKA (reference sequence). CDR3 size: 15 residues. As DNA, the CDR3 is TGCAGTGCAACTACCGGGACAGGGGACAATCAGCCCCAGCATTTT. Translated: CSATTGTGDNQPQHF.